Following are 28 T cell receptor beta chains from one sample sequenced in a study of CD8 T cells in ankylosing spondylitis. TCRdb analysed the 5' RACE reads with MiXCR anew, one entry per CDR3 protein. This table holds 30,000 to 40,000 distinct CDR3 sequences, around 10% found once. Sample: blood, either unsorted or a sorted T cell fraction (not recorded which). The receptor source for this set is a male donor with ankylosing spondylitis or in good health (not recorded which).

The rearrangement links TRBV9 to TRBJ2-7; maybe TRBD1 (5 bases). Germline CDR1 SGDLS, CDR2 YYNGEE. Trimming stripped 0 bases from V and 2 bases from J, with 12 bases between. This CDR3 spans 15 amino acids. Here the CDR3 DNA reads TGTGCCAGCAGCGTAGCTGAGACAGCCGCCTACGAGCAGTACTTC. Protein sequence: CASSVAETAAYEQYF.

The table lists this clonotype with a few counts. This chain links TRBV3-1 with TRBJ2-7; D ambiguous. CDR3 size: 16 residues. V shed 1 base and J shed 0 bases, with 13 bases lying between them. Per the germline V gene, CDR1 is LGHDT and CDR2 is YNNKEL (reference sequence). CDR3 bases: TGTGCCAGCAGCCAAGGCTCGACGGATACCTCCTACGAGCAGTACTTC. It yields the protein CASSQGSTDTSYEQYF.

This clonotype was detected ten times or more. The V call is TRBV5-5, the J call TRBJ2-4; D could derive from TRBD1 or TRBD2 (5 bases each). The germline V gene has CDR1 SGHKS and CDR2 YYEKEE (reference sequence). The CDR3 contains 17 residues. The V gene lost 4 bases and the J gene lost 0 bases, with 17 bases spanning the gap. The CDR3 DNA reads TGTGCCAGCAGCGGACACCGGGACGGACTAGCCAAAAACATTCAGTACTTC. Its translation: CASSGHRDGLAKNIQYF.

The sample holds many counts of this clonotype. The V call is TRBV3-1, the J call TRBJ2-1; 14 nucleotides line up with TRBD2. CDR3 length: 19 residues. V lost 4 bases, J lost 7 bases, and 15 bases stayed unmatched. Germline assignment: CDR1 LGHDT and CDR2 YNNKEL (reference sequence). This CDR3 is CASSREWTSGRPSWNEQFF. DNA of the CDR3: TGTGCCAGCAGCCGCGAATGGACTAGCGGGAGGCCCTCTTGGAATGAGCAGTTCTTC.

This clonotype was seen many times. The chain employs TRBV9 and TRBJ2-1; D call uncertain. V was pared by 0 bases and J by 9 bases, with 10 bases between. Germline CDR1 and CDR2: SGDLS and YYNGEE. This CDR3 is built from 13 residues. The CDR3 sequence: CASSVGLVVEQFF. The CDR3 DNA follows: TGTGCCAGCAGCGTAGGTTTAGTGGTTGAGCAGTTCTTC.

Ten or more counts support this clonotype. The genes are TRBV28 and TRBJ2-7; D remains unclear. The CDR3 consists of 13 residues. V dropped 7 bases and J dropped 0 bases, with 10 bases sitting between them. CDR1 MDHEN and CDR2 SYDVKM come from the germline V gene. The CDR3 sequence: CASTQWGSYEQYF. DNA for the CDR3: TGTGCCAGCACCCAATGGGGCTCCTACGAGCAGTACTTC.

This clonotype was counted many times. CDR3 DNA: TGCAGTGCTAGAGACAGAGGAGCCTACGAGCAGTACTTC. This translates into CSARDRGAYEQYF. The chain carries TRBV20-1 and TRBJ2-7, with D uncertain. Germline V gene lookup returns CDR1 DFQATT and CDR2 SNEGSKA (reference sequence). The CDR3 is 13 residues long. The ends were cut back, 0 bases at V and 2 bases at J, with 8 bases in the middle.

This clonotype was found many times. The CDR3: CASSRNPAGQKETQYF. CDR3 sequence (DNA): TGCGCCAGCAGCCGAAACCCGGCGGGTCAAAAAGAGACCCAGTACTTC. The V call is TRBV5-1, the J call TRBJ2-5; possibly TRBD2 for D (5 bases). CDR3 length equals 16 residues. CDR1 is SGHRS, CDR2 YFSETQ, per germline. Trimming took off 4 bases at V and 3 bases at J, with 19 bases between the two ends.

CDR3 sequence reads: CSVEDWASGSREQYF. CDR3 DNA: TGCAGCGTTGAAGATTGGGCTAGCGGGAGTCGCGAGCAGTACTTC. The V gene is TRBV29-1, the J gene TRBJ2-7, with 10 bases identical to TRBD2. V lost 0 bases and J lost 6; bases outside the gene matches: 8. CDR1 and CDR2 (germline): SQVTM, ANQGSEA. The CDR3 is made up of 15 amino acids.

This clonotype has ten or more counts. CDR3 DNA sequence: TGCGCCAGCAGCCAGGCCGGGACAGGGAAAAACATTCAGTACTTC. Its translation is CASSQAGTGKNIQYF. This chain uses TRBV4-1 with TRBJ2-4; 9 bases are shared with TRBD1. CDR3 length: 15 amino acids. CDR1 and CDR2 (germline): MGHRA, YSYEKL. J was trimmed by 4 bases and V by 3 bases; bases with no gene match: 4.

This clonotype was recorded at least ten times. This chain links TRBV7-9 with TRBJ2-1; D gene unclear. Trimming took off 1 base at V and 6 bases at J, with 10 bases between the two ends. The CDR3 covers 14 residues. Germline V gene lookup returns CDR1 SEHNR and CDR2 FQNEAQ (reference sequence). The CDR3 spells CASSLGWSGNEQFF. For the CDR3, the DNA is TGTGCCAGCAGCTTAGGTTGGAGTGGCAATGAGCAGTTCTTC.

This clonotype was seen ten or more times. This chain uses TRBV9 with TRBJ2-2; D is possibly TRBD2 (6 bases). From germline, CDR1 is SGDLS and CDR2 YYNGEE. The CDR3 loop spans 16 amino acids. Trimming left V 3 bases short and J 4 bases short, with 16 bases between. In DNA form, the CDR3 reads TGTGCCAGCAGCGCCCGCCAAGCGGGTGGCACCGGGGAGCTGTTTTTT. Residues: CASSARQAGGTGELFF.

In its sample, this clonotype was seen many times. CDR3 DNA sequence: TGTGCCATCAGTGAGTCGATTGGGGATAGCGGGTCCTACAATGAGCAGTTCTTC. Protein: CAISESIGDSGSYNEQFF. The chain uses TRBV10-3 and TRBJ2-1, with TRBD2 matching over 7 bases. V was pared by 0 bases and J by 1 base, with 9 bases of the junction left unmatched. This CDR3 contains 18 residues. CDR1 is ENHRY, CDR2 SYGVKD, per germline.

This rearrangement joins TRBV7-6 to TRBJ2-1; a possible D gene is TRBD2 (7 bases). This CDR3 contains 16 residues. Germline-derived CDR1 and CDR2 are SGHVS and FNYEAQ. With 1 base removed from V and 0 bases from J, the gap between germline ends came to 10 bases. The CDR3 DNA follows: TGTGCCAGCAGCTTAGTCGGGGGGCGCTCCTACAATGAGCAGTTCTTC. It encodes CASSLVGGRSYNEQFF.

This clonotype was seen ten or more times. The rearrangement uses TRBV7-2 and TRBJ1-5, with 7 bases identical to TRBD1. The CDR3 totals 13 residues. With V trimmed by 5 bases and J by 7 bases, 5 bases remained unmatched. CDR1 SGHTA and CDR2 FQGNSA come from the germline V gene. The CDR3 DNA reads TGTGCCAGCAGCCTCGACAGGGACCAGCCCCAGCATTTT. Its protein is CASSLDRDQPQHF.

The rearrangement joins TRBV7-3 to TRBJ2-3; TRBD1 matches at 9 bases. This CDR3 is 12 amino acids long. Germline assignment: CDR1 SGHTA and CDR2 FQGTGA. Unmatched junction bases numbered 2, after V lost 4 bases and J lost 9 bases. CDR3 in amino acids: CASSSDRGTQYF. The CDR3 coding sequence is TGTGCCAGCAGCTCAGACAGGGGGACGCAGTATTTT. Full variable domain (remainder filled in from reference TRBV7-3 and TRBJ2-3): GAGVSQTPSNKVTEKGKYVELRCDPISGHTALYWYRQSLGQGPEFLIYFQGTGAADDSGLPNDRFFAVRPEGSVSTLKIQRTERGDSAVYLCASSSDRGTQYFGPGTRLTVL.

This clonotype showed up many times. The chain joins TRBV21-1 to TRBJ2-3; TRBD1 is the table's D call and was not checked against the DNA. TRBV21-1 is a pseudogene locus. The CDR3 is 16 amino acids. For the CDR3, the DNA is TGTGCCAGCAGCAAATTGAAGGGGTCGAGCACAGATACGCAGTATTTT. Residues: CASSKLKGSSTDTQYF.

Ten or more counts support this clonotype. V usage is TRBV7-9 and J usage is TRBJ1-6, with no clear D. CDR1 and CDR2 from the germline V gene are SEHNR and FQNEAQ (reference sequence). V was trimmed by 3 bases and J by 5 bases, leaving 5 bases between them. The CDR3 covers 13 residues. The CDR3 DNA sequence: TGTGCCAGCAGCTTGCAGGATAATTCACCCCTCCACTTT. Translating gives CASSLQDNSPLHF.

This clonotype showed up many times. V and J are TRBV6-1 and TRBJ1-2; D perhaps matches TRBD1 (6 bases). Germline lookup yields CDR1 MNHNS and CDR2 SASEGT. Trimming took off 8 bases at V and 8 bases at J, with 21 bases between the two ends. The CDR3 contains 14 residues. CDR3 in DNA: TGTGCCAGCGGGGGAGACAACAGGGTGCAGGGCTACACCTTC. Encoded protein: CASGGDNRVQGYTF.

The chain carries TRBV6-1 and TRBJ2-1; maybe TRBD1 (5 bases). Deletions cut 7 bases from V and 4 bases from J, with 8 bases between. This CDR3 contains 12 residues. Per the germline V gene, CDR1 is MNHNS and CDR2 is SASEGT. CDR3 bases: TGTGCCAGCATGACAGCATACAATGAGCAGTTCTTC. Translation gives CASMTAYNEQFF.

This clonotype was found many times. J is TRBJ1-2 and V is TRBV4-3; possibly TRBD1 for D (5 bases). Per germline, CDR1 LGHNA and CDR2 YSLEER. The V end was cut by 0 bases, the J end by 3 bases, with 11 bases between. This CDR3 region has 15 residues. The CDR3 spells CASSQEFWGDYGYTF. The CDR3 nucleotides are TGCGCCAGCAGCCAAGAGTTCTGGGGGGACTATGGCTACACCTTC.

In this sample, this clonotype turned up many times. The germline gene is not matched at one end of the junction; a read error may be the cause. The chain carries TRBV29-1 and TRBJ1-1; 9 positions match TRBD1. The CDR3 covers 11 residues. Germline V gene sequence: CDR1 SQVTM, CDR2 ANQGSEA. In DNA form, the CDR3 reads TGCAGCGTAGAAGGGACAGGGAAAGCTTTCTTT. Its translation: CSVEGTGKAFF.

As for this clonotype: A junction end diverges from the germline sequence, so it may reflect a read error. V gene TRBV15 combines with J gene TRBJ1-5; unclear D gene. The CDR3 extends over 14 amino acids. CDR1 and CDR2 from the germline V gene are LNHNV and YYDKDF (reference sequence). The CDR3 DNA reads TGTGCCACCAGCAGCCCCCCGGGCAACCAGCCCCAGCATTTT. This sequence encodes CATSSPPGNQPQHF.

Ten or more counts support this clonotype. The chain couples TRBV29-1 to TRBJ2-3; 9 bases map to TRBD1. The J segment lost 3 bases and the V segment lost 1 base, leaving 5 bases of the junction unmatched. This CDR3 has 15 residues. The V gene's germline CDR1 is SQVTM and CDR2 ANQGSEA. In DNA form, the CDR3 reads TGCAGCGTTGAAGGGTGGACAGGGGAGACAGATACGCAGTATTTT. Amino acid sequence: CSVEGWTGETDTQYF.

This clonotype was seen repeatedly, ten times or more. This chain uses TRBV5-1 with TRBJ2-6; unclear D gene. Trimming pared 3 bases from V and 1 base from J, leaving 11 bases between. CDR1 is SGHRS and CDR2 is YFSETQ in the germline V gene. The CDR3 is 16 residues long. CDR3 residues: CASSSAPASGANVLTF. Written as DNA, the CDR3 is TGCGCCAGCAGCTCCGCTCCGGCTTCTGGGGCCAACGTCCTGACTTTC. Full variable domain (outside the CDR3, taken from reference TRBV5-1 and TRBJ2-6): KAGVTQTPRYLIKTRGQQVTLSCSPISGHRSVSWYQQTPGQGLQFLFEYFSETQRNKGNFPGRFSGRQFSNSRSEMNVSTLELGDSALYLCASSSAPASGANVLTFGAGSRLTVL.

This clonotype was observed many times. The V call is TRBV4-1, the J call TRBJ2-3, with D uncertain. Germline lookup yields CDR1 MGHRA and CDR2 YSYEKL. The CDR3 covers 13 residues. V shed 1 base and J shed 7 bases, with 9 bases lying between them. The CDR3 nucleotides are TGCGCCAGCAGCCAAGTAGGGCTGCATACGCAGTATTTT. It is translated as CASSQVGLHTQYF.

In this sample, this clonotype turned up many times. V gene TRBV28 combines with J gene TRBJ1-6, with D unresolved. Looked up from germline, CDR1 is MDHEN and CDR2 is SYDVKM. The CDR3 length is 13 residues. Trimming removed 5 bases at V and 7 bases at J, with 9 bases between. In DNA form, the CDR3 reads TGTGCCAGCAGTCTTACAGAGAATTCACCCCTCCACTTT. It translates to CASSLTENSPLHF.

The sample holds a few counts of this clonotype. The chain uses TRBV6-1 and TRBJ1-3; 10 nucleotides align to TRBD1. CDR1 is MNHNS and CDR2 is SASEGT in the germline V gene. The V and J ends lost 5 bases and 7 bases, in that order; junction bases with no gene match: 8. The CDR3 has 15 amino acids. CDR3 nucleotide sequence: TGTGCCAGCAGTCCCACAGACAGGGGGCGGAACACCATATATTTT. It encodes CASSPTDRGRNTIYF.